The 12 T cell receptor beta chains listed next were all sequenced from one sample in a study of blood T cell repertoires in COVID-19. Measured with immunoSEQ multiplex PCR; TCRdb has only the in-frame clones, and not every one. The sample yields approximately 170,000 clones, 82% seen once. Sequences were obtained from peripheral blood. The receptors derive from a woman over 75 with active or convalescent COVID-19.

The V gene is TRBV19, the J gene TRBJ2-1, with 9 bases lining up with TRBD2. In germline, CDR1 is LNHDA, CDR2 SQIVND (reference sequence). The CDR3 is 14 residues long. The trim removed 3 bases at V and 7 bases at J, leaving 4 bases unmatched. As DNA, the CDR3 is TGTGCCAGTAGTATCGCGGGAGGGATGAATGAGCAGTTCTTC. Translated: CASSIAGGMNEQFF. The full variable domain, rest sourced from reference TRBV19 and TRBJ2-1, is DGGITQSPKYLFRKEGQNVTLSCEQNLNHDAMYWYRQDPGQGLRLIYYSQIVNDFQKGDIAEGYSVSREKKESFPLTVTSAQKNPTAFYLCASSIAGGMNEQFFGPGTRLTVL.

J is TRBJ1-1 and V is TRBV6-6; D might be TRBD1 (5 bases). Germline CDR1 is MNHNY and CDR2 is SVGAGI (reference sequence). The V end lost 2 bases, the J end lost 1 base, and 11 bases lay between the germline ends. This CDR3 region has 15 residues. The chain's CDR3 is CASSYPQERNTEAFF. CDR3 DNA sequence: TGTGCCAGCAGTTACCCACAGGAACGGAACACTGAAGCTTTCTTT.

The rearrangement links TRBV6-5 to TRBJ1-1, with D unresolved. The CDR3 has 13 amino acids. V lost 6 bases, J lost 7 bases, and 15 bases lay in between. The germline V gene encodes CDR1 MNHEY and CDR2 SVGAGI. CDR3 residues: CASRTLPTNEAFF. In DNA form, the CDR3 reads TGTGCCAGCAGGACCCTCCCGACTAATGAAGCTTTCTTT.

The chain employs TRBV13 and TRBJ1-4; no firm D call. Germline CDR1 and CDR2: PRHDT and FYEKMQ (reference sequence). The CDR3 loop spans 15 amino acids. The V end was cut by 4 bases, the J end by 0 bases, with 9 bases between. The CDR3 region is CASSSWEATNEKLFF. The CDR3 DNA follows: TGTGCCAGCAGCTCCTGGGAGGCAACTAATGAAAAACTGTTTTTT. The variable domain in full, with the rest retrieved from reference TRBV13 and TRBJ1-4, is AAGVIQSPRHLIKEKRETATLKCYPIPRHDTVYWYQQGPGQDPQFLISFYEKMQSDKGSIPDRFSAQQFSDYHSELNMSSLELGDSALYFCASSSWEATNEKLFFGSGTQLSVL.

The chain couples TRBV18 to TRBJ2-1; 10 nucleotides line up with TRBD2. The CDR3 has 17 amino acids. Germline-derived CDR1 and CDR2 are KGHSH and LQKENI. The junction had 7 bases not matched to a gene; V was cut back by 3 bases and J by 2 bases. The CDR3 sequence is CASSPLTSGSAYNEQFF. In DNA form, the CDR3 reads TGTGCCAGCTCACCCCTGACTAGCGGGTCAGCCTACAATGAGCAGTTCTTC.

The sample holds one count of this clone. The V and J genes are TRBV5-1 and TRBJ2-2; D is perhaps TRBD2 (6 bases). The CDR3 consists of 14 residues. V was trimmed by 4 bases and J by 7 bases, leaving 14 bases between them. The germline CDR1 and CDR2 sequences are SGHRS and YFSETQ. The CDR3 here is CASSPGTEGGELFF. CDR3 nucleotide sequence: TGCGCCAGCAGCCCCGGGACGGAGGGCGGGGAGCTGTTTTTT.

J is TRBJ2-7 and V is TRBV6-5; 7 bases are a match to TRBD1. The length of the CDR3 is 15 residues. With V trimmed by 6 bases and J by 2 bases, 10 bases remained unmatched. From germline, CDR1 is MNHEY and CDR2 SVGAGI. The CDR3 sequence: CASRGRGQATYEQYF. CDR3 in DNA: TGTGCCAGCAGAGGAAGGGGGCAAGCTACCTACGAGCAGTACTTC.

The chain is built from TRBV7-9 and TRBJ1-2, with a weak D call TRBD1 (6 bases). Trimming stripped 5 bases from V and 2 bases from J, with 12 bases between. Looked up from germline, CDR1 is SEHNR and CDR2 is FQNEAQ (reference sequence). This CDR3 is 14 amino acids long. For the CDR3, the DNA is TGTGCCAGCAGCACCGACAGGTCGAACTATGGCTACACCTTC. Translating it yields CASSTDRSNYGYTF.

The chain uses TRBV5-1 and TRBJ2-1, with 10 bases matching TRBD2. This CDR3 is built from 16 residues. Trimming took 0 bases from V and 6 from J; bases not matched to a gene: 6. Germline values: CDR1 SGHRS, CDR2 YFSETQ. In DNA, the CDR3 is TGCGCCAGCAGCTTGGTTCCTAGCGGGAGATTCAATGAGCAGTTCTTC. Translation gives CASSLVPSGRFNEQFF.

The sample holds one count of this clone. The V and J genes are TRBV9 and TRBJ2-1, with 10 positions matching TRBD1. Per the germline V gene, CDR1 is SGDLS and CDR2 is YYNGEE. The V gene end was trimmed by 4 bases and the J gene end by 5 bases; junction bases not matched to a gene: 6. The CDR3 totals 15 residues. CDR3 sequence reads: CASSFTGTGDNEQFF. CDR3 bases: TGTGCCAGCAGCTTCACAGGGACAGGGGACAATGAGCAGTTCTTC.

This clone was observed a single time. This chain links TRBV2 with TRBJ2-1; TRBD2 aligns across 7 bases. The CDR3 runs 16 residues. CDR1 and CDR2 from the germline V gene are SNHLY and FYNNEI. The V segment lost 1 base and the J segment 6 bases; nucleotides outside the gene matches: 9. The CDR3 DNA is TGTGCCAGCAGTGAAGGGTGGGCGGGAGAAGGCAATGAGCAGTTCTTC. Protein: CASSEGWAGEGNEQFF.

This rearrangement joins TRBV9 to TRBJ2-1; no firm D call. The CDR3 runs to 15 residues. Germline lookup yields CDR1 SGDLS and CDR2 YYNGEE. V was shortened by 1 base and J by 5 bases, with 13 bases between the two germline ends. The CDR3 protein is CASSVTLARNNEQFF. CDR3 nucleotides: TGTGCCAGCAGCGTAACGTTAGCACGGAACAATGAGCAGTTCTTC.